These 14 T cell receptor beta chains were all obtained from the same sample, sequenced in a study of blood T cell repertoires in COVID-19. The data were produced by immunoSEQ multiplex PCR, yet TCRdb's version contains in-frame clones alone and is incomplete. The table lists about 480,000 clones, around 90% of them singletons, with roughly 1.8% in the top ten. Sequenced: PBMCs or T cells enriched from blood (not recorded which). Receptor source: a woman between 18 and 29 years old with acute COVID-19.

The CDR3 reads CASSRLQRNTGELFF. In DNA form, the CDR3 reads TGTGCCAGCTCTAGACTACAGCGGAACACCGGGGAGCTGTTTTTT. V and J are TRBV5-6 and TRBJ2-2; possible D gene TRBD2, 5 bases. V lost 7 bases and J lost 1, with 14 bases in between. CDR1 and CDR2 (germline): SGHDT, YYEEEE. The CDR3 runs 15 residues.

The CDR3 sequence is CASSIIGQGGTEAFF. CDR3 sequence (DNA): TGTGCCAGTAGTATTATTGGACAGGGCGGCACTGAAGCTTTCTTT. The rearrangement links TRBV19 to TRBJ1-1, with 8 bases lining up with TRBD1. CDR3 size: 15 residues. V dropped 3 bases and J dropped 4; count of bases not matched to a gene: 7. Germline CDR1 is LNHDA and CDR2 is SQIVND (reference sequence).

The rearrangement joins TRBV29-1 to TRBJ1-5; the match to TRBD1 covers 8 bases. V was pared by 5 bases and J by 4 bases, with 4 bases of the junction left unmatched. The length of the CDR3 is 13 residues. Germline V gives CDR1 SQVTM, CDR2 ANQGSEA. The CDR3 is CSVHTGGNQPQHF. Written as DNA, the CDR3 is TGCAGCGTTCATACAGGGGGGAATCAGCCCCAGCATTTT.

The chain is built from TRBV11-2 and TRBJ1-3; maybe TRBD1 (5 bases). The germline V gene has CDR1 SGHAT and CDR2 FQNNGV. With 0 bases removed from V and 4 bases from J, the gap between germline ends came to 16 bases. CDR3 length: 17 amino acids. The CDR3 sequence is CASSLDPGPMGGNTIYF. The DNA for the CDR3 is TGTGCCAGCAGCTTAGATCCAGGGCCGATGGGCGGAAACACCATATATTTT.

This clone was observed a handful of times. The genes are TRBV30 and TRBJ2-2, with 10 nucleotides matching TRBD1. CDR1 is GTSNPN and CDR2 is SVGIG in the germline V gene (reference sequence). The ends lost 4 bases at V and 3 bases at J; junction bases unmatched: 2. This CDR3 is built from 14 residues. CDR3 nucleotide sequence: TGTGCCTGGACCGGGACAGGGGACACCGGGGAGCTGTTTTTT. Its translation is CAWTGTGDTGELFF.

The chain recombines TRBV24-1 with TRBJ1-2; tentatively, D is TRBD1 (6 bases). Trimming stripped 4 bases from V and 7 bases from J, with 18 bases between. The CDR3 consists of 15 residues. Per germline, CDR1 KGHDR and CDR2 SFDVKD. This chain's CDR3 is CATSDRTGLVRGYTF. The CDR3 coding sequence is TGTGCCACCAGTGACCGCACAGGGCTCGTCCGTGGCTACACCTTC.

The rearrangement joins TRBV3-1 (or the pseudogene TRBV3-2) to TRBJ2-3; D is perhaps TRBD1 (6 bases). This CDR3 is built from 15 residues. Germline V gene lookup returns CDR1 LGHDT and CDR2 YNNKEL (reference sequence). The V and J ends lost 4 bases and 4 bases respectively, with 15 bases between them. The CDR3 loop reads CASSPTGRFPDTQYF. For the CDR3, the DNA is TGTGCCAGCAGCCCGACAGGACGGTTTCCAGATACGCAGTATTTT.

This chain uses TRBV19 with TRBJ2-1; 8 nucleotides line up with TRBD1. J was trimmed by 6 bases and V by 4 bases; bases with no gene match: 8. Germline CDR1 reads LNHDA; CDR2 reads SQIVND (reference sequence). This CDR3 is 15 amino acids long. The CDR3 nucleotides read TGTGCCAGTAGTAAAATCGGGACAGGTATCAATGAGCAGTTCTTC. Residues: CASSKIGTGINEQFF.

The rearrangement uses TRBV7-9 and TRBJ1-2, with D hard to call. The germline CDR1 and CDR2 sequences are SEHNR and FQNEAQ (reference sequence). The V gene lost 1 base and the J gene lost 1 base, with 13 bases spanning the gap. The CDR3 is 16 residues long. The CDR3 DNA sequence: TGTGCCAGCAGCTTAGTGCAGAAGATTCTTAACTATGGCTACACCTTC. Its translation is CASSLVQKILNYGYTF.

This clone was seen only once. This chain uses TRBV11-2 with TRBJ1-1, with TRBD1 matching 7 bases. The CDR3 is 17 residues long. After removal of 2 bases from V and 6 bases from J, the junction contained 15 bases not matched to a gene. Germline CDR1 is SGHAT and CDR2 is FQNNGV. CDR3 DNA: TGTGCCAGCAGCTTACTCGGGCGGATTATAACAGGGGCTGAAGCTTTCTTT. Its translation is CASSLLGRIITGAEAFF.

V usage is TRBV27 and J usage is TRBJ2-1; D is perhaps TRBD2 (6 bases). With 2 bases removed from V and 4 bases from J, the gap between germline ends came to 12 bases. The CDR3 has 15 amino acids. CDR1 MNHEY and CDR2 SMNVEV come from the germline V gene (reference sequence). The DNA for the CDR3 is TGTGCCAGCAGTTTAGCACTAGCTGGTTACAATGAGCAGTTCTTC. This sequence encodes CASSLALAGYNEQFF.

This sequence joins TRBV2 and TRBJ1-1; TRBD1 aligns across 10 bases. There are 19 residues in the CDR3. Unmatched junction bases numbered 18, after V lost 7 bases and J lost 1 base. Germline V gives CDR1 SNHLY, CDR2 FYNNEI. CDR3 in amino acids: CASKLEGTGVFSGNTEAFF. The CDR3, as DNA: TGTGCCAGCAAATTAGAGGGGACAGGGGTCTTTAGTGGGAACACTGAAGCTTTCTTT.

The chain links TRBV7-2 to TRBJ2-6; TRBD1 agrees at 7 bases. V lost 5 bases and J lost 0; bases outside the gene matches: 7. This CDR3 has 17 residues. Germline V gene sequence: CDR1 SGHTA, CDR2 FQGNSA. CDR3 in amino acids: CASSQGVLLSGANVLTF. The CDR3 nucleotides are TGTGCCAGCAGCCAGGGGGTTCTGCTCTCTGGGGCCAACGTCCTGACTTTC.

The chain is built from TRBV10-3 and TRBJ2-7; D is possibly TRBD2 (6 bases). CDR3 length: 15 amino acids. The germline V gene encodes CDR1 ENHRY and CDR2 SYGVKD. V shed 3 bases and J shed 2 bases, with 14 bases lying between them. CDR3 region: CAISELSGRTYEQYF. The CDR3 nucleotides read TGTGCCATCAGTGAACTATCCGGGAGAACCTACGAGCAGTACTTC.